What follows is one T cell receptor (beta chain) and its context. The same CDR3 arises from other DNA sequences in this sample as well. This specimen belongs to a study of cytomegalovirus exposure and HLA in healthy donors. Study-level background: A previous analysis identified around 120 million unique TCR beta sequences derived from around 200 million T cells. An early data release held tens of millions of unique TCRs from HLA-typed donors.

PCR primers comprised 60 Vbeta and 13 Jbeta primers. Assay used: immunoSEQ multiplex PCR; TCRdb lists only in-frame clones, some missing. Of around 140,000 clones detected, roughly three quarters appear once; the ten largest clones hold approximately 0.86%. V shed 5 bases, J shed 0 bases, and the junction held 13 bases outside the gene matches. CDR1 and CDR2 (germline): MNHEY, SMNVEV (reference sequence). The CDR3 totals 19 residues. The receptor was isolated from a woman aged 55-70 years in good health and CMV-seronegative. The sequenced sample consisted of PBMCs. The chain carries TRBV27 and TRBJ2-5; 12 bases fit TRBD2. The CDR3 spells CASSPTSGRSQVYQETQYF. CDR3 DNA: TGTGCCAGCAGTCCCACTAGCGGGAGGTCGCAGGTGTACCAAGAGACCCAGTACTTC.